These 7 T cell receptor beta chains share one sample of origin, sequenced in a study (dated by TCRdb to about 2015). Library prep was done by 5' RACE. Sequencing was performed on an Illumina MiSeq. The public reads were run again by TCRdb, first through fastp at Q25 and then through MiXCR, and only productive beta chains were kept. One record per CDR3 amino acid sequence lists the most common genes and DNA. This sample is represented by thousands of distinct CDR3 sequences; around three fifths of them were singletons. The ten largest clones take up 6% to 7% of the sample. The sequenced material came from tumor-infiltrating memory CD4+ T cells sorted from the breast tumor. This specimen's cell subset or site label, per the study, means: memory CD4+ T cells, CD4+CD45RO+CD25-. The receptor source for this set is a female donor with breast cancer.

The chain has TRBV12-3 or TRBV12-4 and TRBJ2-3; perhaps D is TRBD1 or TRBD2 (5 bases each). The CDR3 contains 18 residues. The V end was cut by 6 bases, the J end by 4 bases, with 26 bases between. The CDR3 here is CASSHDPLPGLGPDTQYF. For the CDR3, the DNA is TGTGCCAGCAGCCACGACCCCCTACCGGGGCTTGGGCCAGATACGCAGTATTTT.

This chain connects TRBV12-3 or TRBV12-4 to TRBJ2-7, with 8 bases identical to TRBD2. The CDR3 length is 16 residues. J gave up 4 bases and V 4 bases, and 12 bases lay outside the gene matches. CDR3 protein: CASSSLSSGSVYEQYF. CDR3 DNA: TGTGCCAGCAGTTCTCTCTCGAGCGGGAGTGTATACGAGCAGTACTTC.

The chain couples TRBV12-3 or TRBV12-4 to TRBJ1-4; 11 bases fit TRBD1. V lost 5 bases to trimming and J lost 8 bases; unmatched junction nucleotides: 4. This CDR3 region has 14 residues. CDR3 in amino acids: CASSGTGGREKLFF. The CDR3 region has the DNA TGTGCCAGCAGTGGGACAGGGGGTAGGGAAAAACTGTTTTTT.

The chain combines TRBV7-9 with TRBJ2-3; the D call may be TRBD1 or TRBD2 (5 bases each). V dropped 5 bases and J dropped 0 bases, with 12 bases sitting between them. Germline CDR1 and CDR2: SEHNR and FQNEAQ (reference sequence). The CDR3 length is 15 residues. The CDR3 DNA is TGTGCCAGCAGCATAGGGGACCCCAGCACAGATACGCAGTATTTT. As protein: CASSIGDPSTDTQYF.

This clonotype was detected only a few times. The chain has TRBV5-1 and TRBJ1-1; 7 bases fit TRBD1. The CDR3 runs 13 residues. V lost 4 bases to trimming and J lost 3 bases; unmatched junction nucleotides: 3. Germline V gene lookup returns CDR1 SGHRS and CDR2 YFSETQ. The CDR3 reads CASSRGQDTEAFF. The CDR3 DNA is TGCGCCAGCAGCCGCGGACAGGACACTGAAGCTTTCTTT. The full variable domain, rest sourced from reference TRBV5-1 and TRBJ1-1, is KAGVTQTPRYLIKTRGQQVTLSCSPISGHRSVSWYQQTPGQGLQFLFEYFSETQRNKGNFPGRFSGRQFSNSRSEMNVSTLELGDSALYLCASSRGQDTEAFFGQGTRLTVV.

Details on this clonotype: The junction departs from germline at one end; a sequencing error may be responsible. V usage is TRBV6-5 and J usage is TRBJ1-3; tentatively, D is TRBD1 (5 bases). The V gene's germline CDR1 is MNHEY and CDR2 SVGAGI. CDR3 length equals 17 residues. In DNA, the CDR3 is TGTGCCAGCAGCCGAGCGTGGGACCTCAGCGGAGGAAACACCAAATATTTT. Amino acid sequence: CASSRAWDLSGGNTKYF.

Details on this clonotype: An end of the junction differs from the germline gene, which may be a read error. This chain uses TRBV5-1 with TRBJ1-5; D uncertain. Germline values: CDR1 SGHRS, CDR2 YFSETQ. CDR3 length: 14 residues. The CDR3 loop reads CASSLESSNQPQHF. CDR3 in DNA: TGCGCCAGCAGCTTGGAGAGTAGCAATCAGCCCCAGCATTTC.